Presented here are 5 T cell receptor beta chains from one specimen sequenced in a study of blood T cell repertoires in COVID-19. Produced via immunoSEQ multiplex PCR; TCRdb's table is partial and in-frame only. Here the sample spans more than 100,000 clones, 84% being singletons. The sample consisted of peripheral blood. The source is a woman in her 30s who had recovered from COVID-19.

This rearrangement joins TRBV6-5 to TRBJ2-7, with TRBD2 matching over 10 bases. This CDR3 region has 15 residues. Germline-derived CDR1 and CDR2 are MNHEY and SVGAGI. J gave up 7 bases and V 6 bases, and 12 bases lay outside the gene matches. CDR3 nucleotides: TGTGCCAGCAGCCCCCAGGTGGCTAGCGGGGGAGAGCAGTACTTC. The encoded protein is CASSPQVASGGEQYF.

The CDR3 sequence: CASGSSGGPQHF. The CDR3 nucleotides read TGTGCCAGCGGTTCCTCAGGGGGGCCCCAGCATTTT. The chain employs TRBV6-5 and TRBJ1-5, with 7 positions matching TRBD1. The CDR3 loop spans 12 amino acids. With V trimmed by 8 bases and J by 9 bases, 7 bases remained unmatched. Germline V gene sequence: CDR1 MNHEY, CDR2 SVGAGI.

This chain connects TRBV6-6 to TRBJ1-5, with TRBD1 matching over 8 bases. Unmatched junction bases numbered 7, after V lost 5 bases and J lost 1 base. The germline V gene encodes CDR1 MNHNY and CDR2 SVGAGI (reference sequence). The CDR3 contains 16 residues. In nucleotides, the CDR3 is TGTGCCAGCAGTCGGGGACAGGCTCGAAGCAATCAGCCCCAGCATTTT. Protein sequence: CASSRGQARSNQPQHF.

CDR3 in amino acids: CASTWGQGEETQYF. The CDR3 bases are TGTGCCAGCACCTGGGGACAGGGGGAAGAGACCCAGTACTTC. V usage is TRBV21-1 and J usage is TRBJ2-5; the table's TRBD1 call for D was not verified on the DNA. TRBV21-1 is noted as a pseudogene. This CDR3 spans 14 amino acids.

V gene TRBV5-8 combines with J gene TRBJ2-3, with D perhaps matching TRBD1 (5 bases). Between the trimmed V and J ends, which lost 4 bases and 2 bases, there was a span of 14 bases. In germline, CDR1 is SGHTS, CDR2 YDEGEE. The length of the CDR3 is 15 residues. The CDR3 is CASSLAGIITDTQYF. DNA of the CDR3: TGTGCCAGCAGCCTGGCAGGGATTATCACAGATACGCAGTATTTT.